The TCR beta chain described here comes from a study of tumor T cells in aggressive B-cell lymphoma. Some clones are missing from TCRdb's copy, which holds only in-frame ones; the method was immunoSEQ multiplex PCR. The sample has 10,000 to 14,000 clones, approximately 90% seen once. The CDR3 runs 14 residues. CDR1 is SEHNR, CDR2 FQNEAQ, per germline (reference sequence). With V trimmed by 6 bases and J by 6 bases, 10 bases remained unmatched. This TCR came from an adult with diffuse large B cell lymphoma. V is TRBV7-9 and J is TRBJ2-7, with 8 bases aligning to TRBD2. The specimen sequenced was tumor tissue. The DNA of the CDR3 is TGTGCCAGCAGAGGCAGCGGGGGCGGAGGCGAGCAGTACTTC. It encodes CASRGSGGGGEQYF. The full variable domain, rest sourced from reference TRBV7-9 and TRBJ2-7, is DTGVSQNPRHKITKRGQNVTFRCDPISEHNRLYWYRQTLGQGPEFLTYFQNEAQLEKSRLLSDRFSAERPKGSFSTLEIQRTEQGDSAMYLCASRGSGGGGEQYFGPGTRLTVT.